These T cell receptor beta chains were read from a single sample in a study of beta chain features in type 1 diabetes. Sequencing used immunoSEQ multiplex PCR; TCRdb keeps in-frame clones, though not all of them. The table records some 700,000 clones, around 15% of them present only once. The material sequenced was naive CD4+ T cells from blood. The source is a man aged 18 to 35 with type 1 diabetes. The CDR3 runs from the conserved cysteine through the conserved F or W. D genes are given only for firm matches. Clone size is given for some rows only: seen once, a few or many times, or a class if the clone is expanded.

NA NA TRBJ1-2 TRBV27 CASSLQGTNGYTF TGTGCCAGCAGCCTACAGGGAACTAATGGCTACACCTTC
NA NA TRBJ2-3 TRBV5-1 CASSPTPRGGDTQYF TGCGCCAGCAGCCCGACTCCTAGAGGCGGAGATACGCAGTATTTT
few TRBD1 TRBJ1-4 TRBV29-1 CSISSSGGMGSNEKLFF TGCAGCATCTCTTCCTCAGGGGGAATGGGTTCTAATGAAAAACTGTTTTTT
once NA TRBJ1-1 TRBV27 CASYTPGVSEAFF TGTGCCAGCTACACGCCAGGGGTATCTGAAGCTTTCTTT
few NA TRBJ2-6 TRBV14 CASSPPSVYGANVLTF TGTGCCAGCAGCCCCCCGTCAGTATATGGGGCCAACGTCCTGACTTTC
few NA TRBJ1-6 TRBV30 CASYRDNSPLHF TGTGCCTCCTATAGAGATAATTCACCCCTCCACTTT
NA TRBD1 TRBJ2-3 TRBV10-3 CAIRGTGADTQYF TGTGCCATCAGGGGGACAGGGGCAGATACGCAGTATTTT
few NA TRBJ1-1 TRBV14 CASSQVSEAFF TGTGCCAGCAGCCAAGTGTCTGAAGCTTTCTTT
NA NA TRBJ1-1 TRBV30 CAWSGSLGRTEAFF TGTGCCTGGAGTGGAAGTCTGGGTCGCACTGAAGCTTTCTTT
NA NA TRBJ1-2 TRBV5-1 CASKRDSDRNYGYTF TGCGCCAGCAAAAGGGACTCAGATCGCAACTATGGCTACACCTTC
NA NA TRBJ2-7 TRBV25-1 CASSEHETVVRHEQYF TGTGCCAGCAGTGAACACGAGACGGTGGTGCGGCACGAGCAGTACTTC
few NA TRBJ1-2 TRBV5-1 CASTRRTGYGYTF TGCGCCAGCACCCGACGCACAGGCTATGGCTACACCTTC
few TRBD1 TRBJ2-2 TRBV5-4 CAPGTANTGELFF TGTGCCCCCGGGACAGCGAACACCGGGGAGCTGTTTTTT
few NA TRBJ1-2 TRBV6-5 CASRPGSNYGYTF TGTGCCAGCAGGCCCGGGAGTAACTATGGCTACACCTTC
few TRBD1 TRBJ2-2 TRBV5-6 CASSLTGGTGELFF TGTGCCAGCAGCTTGACAGGGGGCACCGGGGAGCTGTTTTTT
NA NA TRBJ2-1 TRBV14 CASSQVGYNEQFF TGTGCCAGCAGCCAAGTGGGGTACAATGAGCAGTTCTTC
NA TRBD2 TRBJ2-1 TRBV7-9 CASSLAPGLAGGYNEQFF TGTGCCAGCAGCTTAGCCCCTGGACTAGCGGGGGGGTACAATGAGCAGTTCTTC
NA NA TRBJ2-5 TRBV18 CASSGGQHQETQYF TGTGCCAGCTCAGGAGGACAGCACCAAGAGACCCAGTACTTC
few TRBD1 TRBJ2-7 TRBV9 CASSPQMGQTYEQYF TGTGCCAGCAGCCCCCAAATGGGACAGACCTACGAGCAGTACTTC
few TRBD1 TRBJ2-6 TRBV29-1 CSVLDRDSGANVLTF TGCAGCGTCCTTGACAGGGACTCTGGGGCCAACGTCCTGACTTTC
NA NA TRBJ1-2 TRBV5-1 CASSLVTGTPYGYTF TGCGCCAGCAGCTTGGTCACAGGGACCCCATATGGCTACACCTTC
few TRBD2 TRBJ2-5 TRBV29-1 CSAPSGGVEETQYF TGCAGCGCACCTAGCGGGGGGGTCGAAGAGACCCAGTACTTC
NA NA TRBJ1-6 TRBV6-5 CASSYMGTRDSPLHF TGTGCCAGCAGTTACATGGGGACGAGGGATTCACCCCTCCACTTT
once NA TRBJ2-5 TRBV2 CASSERRGGLETQYF TGTGCCAGCAGTGAAAGGCGGGGCGGGTTAGAGACCCAGTACTTC
NA NA TRBJ1-1 TRBV6-5 CATLTEIAEAFF TGTGCTACCCTAACCGAAATAGCTGAAGCTTTCTTT
NA NA TRBJ1-5 TRBV15 CATSSKGLRGQPQHF TGTGCCACCAGCTCTAAGGGGCTGAGGGGGCAGCCCCAGCATTTT
few NA TRBJ1-4 TRBV28 CASSLADSSAQLFF TGTGCCAGCAGTTTAGCAGACAGCTCAGCACAACTGTTTTTT
NA NA TRBJ1-4 TRBV20-1 CSVWGSEKLFF TGCAGTGTATGGGGGAGCGAAAAACTGTTTTTT
NA TRBD1 TRBJ1-5 TRBV30 CAWSGPLRGQQNQPQHF TGTGCCTGGAGTGGACCCCTCAGGGGACAGCAGAATCAGCCCCAGCATTTT
few NA TRBJ1-1 TRBV9 CASSTRTVEDTEAFF TGTGCCAGCAGCACCCGGACAGTGGAGGACACTGAAGCTTTCTTT
NA NA TRBJ1-6 TRBV30 CAWSRRETLINSPLHF TGTGCCTGGAGCCGAAGGGAGACCTTAATTAATTCACCCCTCCACTTT
NA NA TRBJ1-4 TRBV5-4 CASSLDGPAINNEKLFF TGTGCCAGCAGCTTGGATGGGCCCGCCATAAACAATGAAAAACTGTTTTTT
NA NA TRBJ2-3 TRBV30 CAWSAGSTDTQYF TGTGCCTGGAGTGCGGGGAGCACAGATACGCAGTATTTT
few NA TRBJ1-2 TRBV9 CASTSANVMGYTF TGTGCCAGCACCTCCGCCAATGTAATGGGCTACACCTTC
NA TRBD1 TRBJ2-7 TRBV5-1 CASSGQGFYEQYF TGCGCCAGCAGCGGACAGGGCTTCTACGAGCAGTACTTC
NA NA TRBJ1-1 TRBV7-3 CASSLRGDNTEAFF TGTGCCAGCAGCTTAAGGGGGGATAACACTGAAGCTTTCTTT
few NA TRBJ2-2 TRBV30 CACHRTLRAGELFF TGTGCCTGCCACCGGACTCTCCGCGCCGGGGAGCTGTTTTTT
few NA TRBJ2-5 TRBV13 CASSLSSQETQYF TGTGCCAGCAGCCTAAGTAGTCAAGAGACCCAGTACTTC
few NA TRBJ2-5 TRBV5-1 CASSLGGTQETQYF TGCGCCAGCAGCTTGGGCGGGACTCAGGAGACCCAGTACTTC
few TRBD1 TRBJ1-5 TRBV11-1 CASSDGQGRNQPQHF TGTGCCAGCAGCGACGGACAGGGACGGAATCAGCCCCAGCATTTT
NA TRBD2 TRBJ2-3 TRBV9 CASSVGLAGTHSTDTQYF TGTGCCAGCAGCGTAGGACTAGCGGGGACCCATAGCACAGATACGCAGTATTTT
NA NA TRBJ2-3 TRBV18 CASSPTPQTSTDTQYF TGTGCCAGCTCACCTACCCCACAGACTAGCACAGATACGCAGTATTTT
few TRBD2 TRBJ2-1 TRBV7-7 CASSSGLAEHEQFF TGTGCCAGCAGCTCGGGACTAGCTGAGCATGAGCAGTTCTTC
few NA TRBJ2-2 TRBV15 CATSRDWGLNTGELFF TGTGCCACCAGCAGAGACTGGGGGTTGAACACCGGGGAGCTGTTTTTT
NA NA TRBJ1-6 TRBV2 CATIETGHSPLHF TGTGCCACTATTGAGACAGGTCATTCACCCCTCCACTTT
NA NA TRBJ2-7 TRBV5-4 CASSRLAYEQYF TGTGCCAGCAGCCGACTAGCCTACGAGCAGTACTTC
NA TRBD1 TRBJ1-2 TRBV19 CASSGTGDYYGYTF TGTGCCAGTAGTGGGACAGGGGATTACTATGGCTACACCTTC
few NA TRBJ2-7 TRBV6-6 CASGGTYEQYF TGTGCCAGTGGGGGGACCTACGAGCAGTACTTC
few NA TRBJ1-1 TRBV30 CAWSRTANTEAFF TGTGCCTGGAGCCGGACAGCGAACACTGAAGCTTTCTTT
few NA TRBJ2-7 TRBV6-6 CASARARNEQYF TGTGCCAGCGCCCGGGCTCGCAACGAGCAGTACTTC
few NA TRBJ1-1 TRBV11-3 CASSTGRGHMNTEAFF TGTGCCAGCAGCACGGGACGGGGACACATGAACACTGAAGCTTTCTTT
NA NA TRBJ2-2 TRBV4-1 CASSQGTHVKGSAGELFF TGCGCCAGCAGCCAGGGAACTCATGTCAAGGGAAGTGCCGGGGAGCTGTTTTTT
NA TRBD1 TRBJ1-1 TRBV30 CAWIPGQVNTEAFF TGTGCCTGGATACCGGGACAGGTGAACACTGAAGCTTTCTTT
few NA TRBJ2-1 TRBV11-3 CASSLFPDNEQFF TGTGCCAGCAGCTTATTCCCTGACAATGAGCAGTTCTTC
few NA TRBJ1-1 TRBV23-1 CASSQNLRLLNTEAFF TGCGCCAGCAGTCAGAACTTGCGACTCCTCAACACTGAAGCTTTCTTT